These T cell receptor beta chains were read from a single sample in a study of T cell changes during pregnancy in multiple sclerosis. TCRdb keeps only in-frame clones here, not all; method: immunoSEQ multiplex PCR. The table lists almost 35,000 clones, approximately 90% of them singletons, with 12% in the top ten. The starting material was CD8+ T cells from peripheral blood mononuclear cells, obtained in the first trimester of pregnancy. These receptors were taken from a female donor with multiple sclerosis, enrolled in a pregnancy study. CDR3s include the opening cysteine and the closing phenylalanine or tryptophan. D genes are given only for firm matches. A clone size is listed for some rows: how often the clone was seen (once, few, many), or a class if it is expanded.

v_gene: TRBV7-9; d_gene: .; j_gene: TRBJ2-6; abundance: .; CDR3aa: CASSLPSQGAGANVLTF; CDR3nt: TGTGCCAGCAGCTTACCTTCACAGGGAGCTGGGGCCAACGTCCTGACTTTC
v_gene: TRBV7-2; d_gene: TRBD2; j_gene: TRBJ2-5; abundance: .; CDR3aa: CASSLFLAGETQYF; CDR3nt: TGTGCCAGCAGCTTATTCCTAGCGGGAGAGACCCAGTACTTC
v_gene: TRBV6-1; d_gene: .; j_gene: TRBJ1-3; abundance: .; CDR3aa: CASSVVGAGNTIYF; CDR3nt: TGTGCCAGCAGTGTGGTGGGAGCAGGAAACACCATATATTTT
v_gene: TRBV28; d_gene: TRBD1; j_gene: TRBJ1-1; abundance: .; CDR3aa: CASSLVRGRVTEAFF; CDR3nt: TGTGCCAGCAGTTTGGTCAGGGGGCGCGTAACTGAAGCTTTCTTT
v_gene: TRBV5-1; d_gene: .; j_gene: TRBJ1-1; abundance: .; CDR3aa: CASSSAGPEAFF; CDR3nt: TGCGCCAGCAGCTCGGCGGGGCCTGAAGCTTTCTTT
v_gene: TRBV18; d_gene: .; j_gene: TRBJ1-2; abundance: once; CDR3aa: CASSPPPQATNYGYTF; CDR3nt: TGTGCCAGCTCACCACCTCCACAGGCTACTAACTATGGCTACACCTTC
v_gene: TRBV11-2; d_gene: TRBD2; j_gene: TRBJ2-5; abundance: .; CDR3aa: CASSLGAGARETQYF; CDR3nt: TGTGCCAGCAGCTTAGGTGCGGGAGCCAGAGAGACCCAGTACTTC
v_gene: TRBV7-9; d_gene: TRBD1; j_gene: TRBJ2-7; abundance: once; CDR3aa: CASSSGQGIEEQYF; CDR3nt: TGTGCCAGCAGCTCCGGACAGGGGATAGAGGAGCAGTACTTC
v_gene: TRBV30; d_gene: TRBD2; j_gene: TRBJ2-7; abundance: .; CDR3aa: CAWSVLGGRAGEQYF; CDR3nt: TGTGCCTGGAGTGTTCTTGGCGGGAGGGCCGGGGAGCAGTACTTC
v_gene: TRBV6-5; d_gene: TRBD2; j_gene: TRBJ2-5; abundance: .; CDR3aa: CASRPSGLAWETQYF; CDR3nt: TGTGCCAGCAGGCCAAGCGGACTAGCATGGGAGACCCAGTACTTC
v_gene: TRBV4-2; d_gene: TRBD2; j_gene: TRBJ2-2; abundance: .; CDR3aa: CASSQGRLAVPTGELFF; CDR3nt: TGTGCCAGCAGCCAAGGGAGACTAGCGGTTCCGACCGGGGAGCTGTTTTTT
v_gene: TRBV5-1; d_gene: .; j_gene: TRBJ1-1; abundance: .; CDR3aa: CASTRSYWHYTEAFF; CDR3nt: TGCGCCAGCACCAGGTCGTATTGGCATTACACTGAAGCTTTCTTT
v_gene: TRBV7-7; d_gene: TRBD1; j_gene: TRBJ2-2; abundance: .; CDR3aa: CASSLADRGTGELFF; CDR3nt: TGTGCTAGCAGCTTAGCGGACAGGGGAACCGGGGAGCTGTTTTTT
v_gene: TRBV11-2; d_gene: TRBD2; j_gene: TRBJ2-2; abundance: .; CDR3aa: CASSLGRLGAGANTGELFF; CDR3nt: TGTGCCAGCAGCTTAGGTCGTTTGGGAGCGGGAGCGAACACCGGGGAGCTGTTTTTT
v_gene: TRBV15; d_gene: .; j_gene: TRBJ1-2; abundance: .; CDR3aa: CATSNSLRSIESNYGYTF; CDR3nt: TGTGCCACCAGCAACTCGTTGAGGTCGATCGAGTCTAACTATGGCTACACCTTC
v_gene: TRBV4-1; d_gene: .; j_gene: TRBJ2-7; abundance: .; CDR3aa: CASSQDPRGDGEQYF; CDR3nt: TGCGCCAGCAGCCAAGATCCCAGGGGGGATGGTGAGCAGTACTTC
v_gene: TRBV5-6; d_gene: .; j_gene: TRBJ2-2; abundance: .; CDR3aa: CASSFGTGELFF; CDR3nt: TGTGCCAGCAGCTTCGGGACCGGGGAGCTGTTTTTT
v_gene: TRBV7-9; d_gene: .; j_gene: TRBJ1-3; abundance: .; CDR3aa: CASSQQGRGNTIYF; CDR3nt: TGTGCCAGCAGCCAGCAGGGTCGCGGAAACACCATATATTTT
v_gene: TRBV9; d_gene: TRBD1; j_gene: TRBJ2-7; abundance: .; CDR3aa: CASSVGGGPGQVSYEQYF; CDR3nt: TGTGCCAGCAGCGTAGGAGGGGGGCCGGGACAGGTCTCCTACGAGCAGTACTTC
v_gene: TRBV13; d_gene: TRBD2; j_gene: TRBJ2-7; abundance: .; CDR3aa: CASSSGGGSFYEQYF; CDR3nt: TGTGCCAGCAGCTCCGGGGGAGGGTCTTTCTACGAGCAGTACTTC
v_gene: TRBV28; d_gene: TRBD1; j_gene: TRBJ2-5; abundance: .; CDR3aa: CASSPGQPQETQYF; CDR3nt: TGTGCCAGCAGCCCGGGACAGCCCCAAGAGACCCAGTACTTC
v_gene: TRBV27; d_gene: .; j_gene: TRBJ1-5; abundance: .; CDR3aa: CASSRGGSNQPQHF; CDR3nt: TGTGCCAGCAGTCGGGGAGGATCCAATCAGCCCCAGCATTTT
v_gene: TRBV28; d_gene: .; j_gene: TRBJ1-2; abundance: .; CDR3aa: CASSYQGPSYYGYTF; CDR3nt: TGTGCCAGCAGTTATCAGGGGCCATCCTACTATGGCTACACCTTC
v_gene: TRBV30; d_gene: .; j_gene: TRBJ1-2; abundance: once; CDR3aa: CAWSVGAGENYGHTF; CDR3nt: TGTGCCTGGAGCGTCGGCGCAGGGGAAAACTATGGCCACACCTTC
v_gene: TRBV5-6; d_gene: .; j_gene: TRBJ2-7; abundance: once; CDR3aa: CASEAGSSYEQYF; CDR3nt: TGTGCCAGCGAAGCGGGTTCCTCCTACGAGCAGTACTTC
v_gene: TRBV2; d_gene: .; j_gene: TRBJ2-7; abundance: .; CDR3aa: CASRQGTTGSYEQYF; CDR3nt: TGTGCCAGCAGGCAAGGGACAACAGGCTCCTACGAGCAGTACTTC
v_gene: TRBV19; d_gene: .; j_gene: TRBJ1-2; abundance: .; CDR3aa: CASSILGEVGYTF; CDR3nt: TGTGCCAGTAGTATATTAGGGGAAGTTGGCTACACCTTC
v_gene: TRBV4-1; d_gene: .; j_gene: TRBJ1-4; abundance: .; CDR3aa: CASSQPTVDEKLFF; CDR3nt: TGCGCCAGCAGCCAGCCGACAGTCGATGAAAAACTGTTTTTT
v_gene: TRBV6-1; d_gene: .; j_gene: TRBJ1-5; abundance: .; CDR3aa: CASSDRSTPQHF; CDR3nt: TGTGCCAGCAGTGACCGGAGCACGCCCCAGCATTTT
v_gene: TRBV29-1; d_gene: .; j_gene: TRBJ1-2; abundance: .; CDR3aa: CSAAGFSEGGVGYTF; CDR3nt: TGCAGCGCGGCAGGGTTCTCCGAGGGGGGGGTGGGCTACACCTTC
v_gene: TRBV19; d_gene: .; j_gene: TRBJ1-2; abundance: few; CDR3aa: CASSMTSGDDGYTF; CDR3nt: TGTGCCAGTAGTATGACGTCAGGGGACGATGGCTACACCTTC
v_gene: TRBV19; d_gene: .; j_gene: TRBJ1-2; abundance: .; CDR3aa: CASSIGASYGYTF; CDR3nt: TGTGCCAGTAGTATAGGGGCATCCTATGGCTACACCTTC
v_gene: TRBV14; d_gene: .; j_gene: TRBJ2-7; abundance: .; CDR3aa: CASSRGQVGEQYF; CDR3nt: TGTGCCAGCAGCCGGGGACAAGTGGGCGAGCAGTACTTC
v_gene: TRBV18; d_gene: .; j_gene: TRBJ2-7; abundance: .; CDR3aa: CASSGIPSTFYEQYF; CDR3nt: TGTGCCAGCTCCGGTATCCCCTCCACCTTCTACGAGCAGTACTTC
v_gene: TRBV9; d_gene: TRBD2; j_gene: TRBJ2-3; abundance: .; CDR3aa: CASSARAIAGVSSDTQYF; CDR3nt: TGTGCCAGCAGCGCAAGGGCCATAGCGGGAGTCTCGTCGGATACGCAGTATTTT
v_gene: TRBV9; d_gene: .; j_gene: TRBJ2-3; abundance: .; CDR3aa: CASSVVAGTDTQYF; CDR3nt: TGTGCCAGCAGCGTAGTTGCAGGGACAGATACGCAGTATTTT
v_gene: TRBV27; d_gene: .; j_gene: TRBJ2-1; abundance: .; CDR3aa: CASRGVTYNEQFF; CDR3nt: TGTGCCAGCAGGGGAGTAACTTACAATGAGCAGTTCTTC
v_gene: TRBV18; d_gene: .; j_gene: TRBJ1-1; abundance: few; CDR3aa: CASSFRGEAFF; CDR3nt: TGTGCCAGCTCATTCAGGGGAGAAGCTTTCTTT
v_gene: TRBV4-1; d_gene: TRBD1; j_gene: TRBJ1-4; abundance: .; CDR3aa: CASSPEGGTGYPWEKLFF; CDR3nt: TGCGCCAGCAGCCCCGAGGGCGGGACAGGTTATCCTTGGGAAAAACTGTTTTTT
v_gene: TRBV13; d_gene: TRBD2; j_gene: TRBJ2-4; abundance: .; CDR3aa: CASSGPGLAVQLAKNIQYF; CDR3nt: TGTGCCAGCAGCGGTCCGGGACTAGCGGTTCAACTAGCCAAAAACATTCAGTACTTC
v_gene: TRBV2; d_gene: .; j_gene: TRBJ1-1; abundance: .; CDR3aa: CASSLGQLEAFF; CDR3nt: TGTGCCAGCAGCCTCGGACAGCTTGAAGCTTTCTTT
v_gene: TRBV4-3; d_gene: TRBD2; j_gene: TRBJ2-1; abundance: .; CDR3aa: CASSPGSGGNEQFF; CDR3nt: TGCGCCAGCAGCCCGGGATCGGGGGGCAATGAGCAGTTCTTC
v_gene: TRBV15; d_gene: TRBD1; j_gene: TRBJ2-1; abundance: .; CDR3aa: CATSRVGQGLTPEFF; CDR3nt: TGTGCCACCAGCAGAGTTGGACAGGGGTTAACCCCCGAGTTCTTC
v_gene: TRBV6-5; d_gene: TRBD2; j_gene: TRBJ2-7; abundance: .; CDR3aa: CASSYSRSGSYEQYF; CDR3nt: TGTGCCAGCAGTTACTCGAGGAGCGGGAGCTACGAGCAGTACTTC
v_gene: TRBV7-9; d_gene: .; j_gene: TRBJ2-2; abundance: .; CDR3aa: CASSVRGGETGELFF; CDR3nt: TGTGCCAGCAGCGTAAGGGGCGGGGAGACCGGGGAGCTGTTTTTT
v_gene: TRBV28; d_gene: .; j_gene: TRBJ2-7; abundance: .; CDR3aa: CASSLGTASSTQYF; CDR3nt: TGTGCCAGCAGTTTAGGGACTGCGAGCAGTACGCAGTACTTC